The entry that follows covers one T cell receptor beta chain sequence. Its antigen is undetermined. Time point indicated: patch test 2, 6 weeks after DPC sensitization. Treatment indicated: therapeutic diphenylcyclopropenone sensitization with weekly scalp DPC. Participating donors were patients with alopecia, aged 18 to 70 years, considered appropriate candidates for DPC. As the library was built, unique molecular identifiers were attached to individual cDNA molecules. TCRdb fed the RACE reads into MiXCR, producing one record per CDR3 protein. Here the sample spans 120,000 to 150,000 distinct CDR3 sequences, approximately 10% being singletons. These data come from a study of human T cells and chemical hapten exposure. Study results and limitations: A positive correlation with patch test score was shown by PT1 expanded TCR counts.

Material: whole blood, obtained in connection with sensitization to the hapten diphenylcyclopropenone (DPC). This receptor was taken from a woman between 50 and 59 years old with alopecia areata. Some clones in this sample may be carry-over from other donors' samples.

For the CDR3, the DNA is TGTGCCAGCAGCCGGCTGTGGACAGGGGGCTCTGGCACTGAAGCTTTCTTT. Its translation: CASSRLWTGGSGTEAFF. J is TRBJ1-1 and V is TRBV3-1, with TRBD1 matching 11 bases. The germline V gene has CDR1 LGHDT and CDR2 YNNKEL (reference sequence). The CDR3 extends over 17 amino acids. J lost 4 bases, V lost 4 bases, and 11 bases had no gene match.